This note documents a single T cell receptor (beta chain) sequence. Its matching antigen is unknown. The repertoire was sequenced with immunoSEQ multiplex PCR; TCRdb's copy has only in-frame clones and lacks some. The data contain hundreds of thousands of clones, 95% to 98% of them singletons. The germline gives CDR1 MNHEY, CDR2 SMNVEV (reference sequence). The CDR3 runs 15 residues. Trimming shortened V by 4 bases and J by 5 bases, and 15 bases separated the two germline ends. The sample belongs to a study of shared clonotypes between healthy human individuals. Terminally differentiated effector memory CD45RA+ cells were excluded by CCR7 positive selection of CD45RO-negative cells. Recent acute infections and vaccinations were absent in the healthy HIV-negative adult donors. Notes on the study in general: The sole specimen, blood, was sampled, and tissue repertoires likely differ. A handful of donors showed sharing of approximately 5% of naive CD4 clonotypes. Naive subsets, compared against memory subsets, generally had larger estimated richness values.

The rearrangement joins TRBV27 to TRBJ2-1; the D is unclear. Input material: naive CD8+ T cells sorted from blood. The sequence was collected from a man aged 30 to 45 in good health. The CDR3 is CASSSSGWKNNEQFF. The DNA for the CDR3 is TGTGCCAGCAGTTCCTCAGGTTGGAAAAACAATGAGCAGTTCTTC.